These T cell receptor beta chains were read from a single sample in a study of T cell responses to AZD1222 COVID-19 vaccine. The repertoire was sequenced with immunoSEQ multiplex PCR; TCRdb's copy has only in-frame clones and lacks some. The repertoire has about 270,000 clones, 90% to 95% of them found once; the top ten carry 0.5% to 0.7%. The sequencing here drew on peripheral blood, taken 28 days after the second AZD1222 dose. Receptors originate from an adult who received the AZD1222 COVID-19 vaccine. CDR3s include the opening cysteine and the closing phenylalanine or tryptophan. The D gene is left open where the match is weak. Part of the rows lack a size; the others show once, few, many or a class for expanded clones.

D	size	V	J	CDR3	DNA
TRBD1	.	TRBV3-1/TRBV3-2	TRBJ2-1	CASSPDRGDYNEQFF	TGTGCCAGCAGCCCCGACAGGGGAGACTACAATGAGCAGTTCTTC
.	.	TRBV7-8	TRBJ2-7	CASSLGVRNYEQYF	TGTGCCAGCAGCTTAGGGGTCAGGAACTACGAGCAGTACTTC
TRBD2	.	TRBV28	TRBJ2-7	CASGLGLAGLEQYF	TGTGCCAGCGGACTGGGACTAGCGGGCCTCGAGCAGTACTTC
.	.	TRBV5-1	TRBJ1-1	CASSMGHSNTEAFF	TGCGCCAGCAGCATGGGACACTCGAACACTGAAGCTTTCTTT
TRBD1	.	TRBV2	TRBJ1-6	CASSLTGEGSPLHF	TGTGCCAGCAGTCTGACAGGGGAAGGTTCACCCCTCCACTTT
TRBD1	.	TRBV28	TRBJ1-2	CASNSQGAYGYTF	TGTGCCAGCAACTCACAGGGGGCCTATGGCTACACCTTC
.	.	TRBV7-2	TRBJ1-2	CASSLTTGGGYTF	TGTGCCAGCAGCTTAACAACCGGAGGTGGCTACACCTTC
.	once	TRBV4-1	TRBJ1-1	CASSRGPGDTEAFF	TGCGCCAGCAGCCGGGGGCCAGGGGACACTGAAGCTTTCTTT
.	.	TRBV10-3	TRBJ2-7	CAISESTGNEQYF	TGTGCCATCAGTGAGTCGACAGGTAACGAGCAGTACTTC
TRBD2	.	TRBV4-3	TRBJ2-1	CASSQGTSGSYEQFF	TGCGCCAGCAGCCAAGGGACTAGCGGGTCCTATGAGCAGTTCTTC
TRBD1	.	TRBV9	TRBJ1-6	CASSVAPQGANSPLHF	TGTGCCAGCAGCGTAGCTCCCCAGGGGGCGAATTCACCCCTCCACTTT
.	once	TRBV9	TRBJ2-7	CASSVPAVLTGLYEQYF	TGTGCCAGCAGCGTTCCTGCGGTTTTAACGGGATTGTACGAGCAGTACTTC
TRBD2	.	TRBV9	TRBJ2-1	CASSLRLAGDRGEQFF	TGTGCCAGCAGCCTAAGACTAGCGGGAGATCGGGGTGAGCAGTTCTTC
.	once	TRBV5-1	TRBJ1-3	CASSLAATRGNTIYF	TGCGCCAGCAGCTTGGCAGCTACGCGAGGAAACACCATATATTTT
.	.	TRBV28	TRBJ2-7	CASSLLAYEQYF	TGTGCCAGCAGTTTGCTGGCCTACGAGCAGTACTTC
TRBD2	once	TRBV11-2	TRBJ2-1	CASTSGGTSNNEQFF	TGTGCCAGCACCTCGGGGGGGACTAGCAACAATGAGCAGTTCTTC
.	.	TRBV28	TRBJ2-7	CASSLSYYEQYF	TGTGCCAGCAGTTTATCCTACTACGAGCAGTACTTC
TRBD1	.	TRBV2	TRBJ2-7	CASSLTGEPTYEQYF	TGTGCCAGCAGTCTTACAGGGGAACCGACCTACGAGCAGTACTTC
TRBD1	.	TRBV5-1	TRBJ2-7	CASSLARTTQGALYEQYF	TGCGCCAGCAGCTTGGCTCGGACAACGCAGGGGGCTCTCTACGAGCAGTACTTC
TRBD1	.	TRBV6-5	TRBJ1-1	CASSSTGRATEAFF	TGTGCCAGCAGTTCGACAGGGAGGGCCACTGAAGCTTTCTTT
.	.	TRBV3-1/TRBV3-2	TRBJ1-1	CASSPSSTEAFF	TGTGCCAGCAGCCCTTCTTCCACTGAAGCTTTCTTT
TRBD2	once	TRBV7-2	TRBJ2-1	CASGPGTSGRVQFF	TGTGCCAGCGGCCCCGGGACTAGCGGGAGGGTGCAGTTCTTC